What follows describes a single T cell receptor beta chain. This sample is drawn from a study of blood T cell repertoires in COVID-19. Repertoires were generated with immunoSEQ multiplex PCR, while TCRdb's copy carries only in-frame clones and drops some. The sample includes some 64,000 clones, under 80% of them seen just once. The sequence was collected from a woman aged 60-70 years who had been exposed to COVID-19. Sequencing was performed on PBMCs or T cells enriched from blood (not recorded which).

The CDR3 reads CASSYTVSYEQYF. CDR3 DNA sequence: TGTGCCAGCAGTTATACAGTCTCCTACGAGCAGTACTTC. The chain is built from TRBV6-6 and TRBJ2-7, with unresolved D. Trimming removed 3 bases from V and 0 bases from J, with 6 bases in between. The CDR3 contains 13 residues. Germline CDR1 is MNHNY and CDR2 is SVGAGI (reference sequence).